This T cell receptor beta chain was retrieved from a study of T cell responses to AZD1222 COVID-19 vaccine. Study-wide results and caveats: White British ancestry dominated among donors, who included more females, and clonal diversity was possibly underestimated. Spike-specific TCR breadth and depth both grew after two AZD1222 doses. Only a handful of AZD1222 recipients, roughly six in all, had baseline seropositivity.

Repertoires were generated with immunoSEQ multiplex PCR, while TCRdb's copy carries only in-frame clones and drops some. The table includes 90,000 to 120,000 clones, about 90% detected once. This CDR3 is built from 15 residues. Trimming took 8 bases from V and 0 from J, leaving 14 bases between them. Germline lookup yields CDR1 MNHNY and CDR2 SVGAGI (reference sequence). It was second doses at about 4 or about 12 weeks that were pooled. A remark on this clone: Its antigen is not known.

This clonotype was sampled from an adult who received the AZD1222 COVID-19 vaccine. The specimen was peripheral blood, collected 28 days after the second AZD1222 dose. The chain is built from TRBV6-6 and TRBJ1-3; possibly TRBD1 for D (6 bases). DNA for the CDR3: TGTGCCAGCGGAAAACAGGGAATCTCTGGAAACACCATATATTTT. Its protein product is CASGKQGISGNTIYF.